A selection of T cell receptor beta chains follows, all from one sample in a study of blood T cell repertoires in COVID-19. This table comes from immunoSEQ multiplex PCR, and its TCRdb copy is limited to in-frame clones, with some not included. This repertoire shows approximately 97,000 clones, approximately 85% found once; its top ten account for roughly 12%. The sample was peripheral blood. These receptors were taken from a human donor in a cohort sampled during active COVID-19. Both conserved end residues are part of each CDR3. A D gene is named only where the DNA matches it firmly. Clone size is given for some rows only: seen once, a few or many times, or a class if the clone is expanded.

abundance	v_gene	j_gene	d_gene	CDR3aa	CDR3nt
NA	TRBV30	TRBJ1-2	TRBD1	CAWSPQGAHTF	TGTGCCTGGAGTCCACAGGGGGCGCACACCTTC
NA	TRBV6-5	TRBJ1-5	NA	CASRRGAGNQPQHF	TGTGCCAGCAGAAGAGGTGCGGGCAATCAGCCCCAGCATTTT
NA	TRBV3-1/TRBV3-2	TRBJ1-1	NA	CASSQAAGATEAFF	TGTGCCAGCAGCCAAGCGGCAGGGGCCACTGAAGCTTTCTTT
NA	TRBV5-5	TRBJ2-3	TRBD1	CASSLGDRESTDTQYF	TGTGCCAGCAGCTTGGGGGACAGGGAGAGCACAGATACGCAGTATTTT
once	TRBV7-2	TRBJ2-1	TRBD2	CASSLTLAGAYGDEQFF	TGTGCCAGCAGCTTAACACTAGCGGGGGCTTACGGGGATGAGCAGTTCTTC
NA	TRBV27	TRBJ2-2	TRBD2	CASTIGGGTGELFF	TGTGCCAGCACTATTGGGGGGGGCACCGGGGAGCTGTTTTTT
NA	TRBV29-1	TRBJ1-1	NA	CSVGAGYTEAFF	TGCAGCGTTGGGGCAGGGTACACTGAAGCTTTCTTT
NA	TRBV12-3/TRBV12-4	TRBJ1-6	TRBD1	CASRTGEDSPLHF	TGTGCCAGCAGGACAGGGGAAGATTCACCCCTCCACTTT
NA	TRBV5-6	TRBJ1-2	NA	CASSKGLTNYGYTF	TGTGCCAGCAGCAAGGGACTCACTAACTATGGCTACACCTTC
NA	TRBV13	TRBJ1-4	NA	CASSAPEQAGEKLFF	TGTGCCAGCAGCGCCCCGGAACAGGCCGGCGAAAAACTGTTTTTT
NA	TRBV19	TRBJ1-2	TRBD1	CASSMGQELTDGYTF	TGTGCCAGTAGTATGGGACAGGAACTAACAGATGGCTACACCTTC
few	TRBV28	TRBJ1-6	TRBD1	CASSPDRYSPLHF	TGTGCCAGCAGCCCGGACAGGTACTCACCCCTCCACTTT
NA	TRBV6-5	TRBJ2-5	NA	CAAVFGETQYF	TGTGCCGCGGTTTTTGGAGAGACCCAGTACTTC
NA	TRBV7-3	TRBJ2-3	NA	CASSSRGDTQYF	TGTGCCAGCAGCTCCCGAGGTGATACGCAGTATTTT
NA	TRBV4-3	TRBJ2-4	TRBD2	CASSQEVLADLQYF	TGCGCCAGCAGCCAAGAAGTACTAGCGGATCTTCAGTACTTC
NA	TRBV5-1	TRBJ2-7	TRBD1	CASSLARQGADEQYF	TGCGCCAGCAGCTTGGCCAGGCAGGGGGCCGACGAGCAGTACTTC
NA	TRBV29-1	TRBJ2-4	NA	CSGKGREENIQYF	TGCAGCGGTAAAGGAAGGGAGGAAAACATTCAGTACTTC
NA	TRBV18	TRBJ2-2	NA	CASSPMHNTNTGELFF	TGTGCCAGCTCACCCATGCACAACACGAACACCGGGGAGCTGTTTTTT
NA	TRBV12-3/TRBV12-4	TRBJ1-2	NA	CASSSQGKGGYTF	TGTGCCAGCAGTTCCCAGGGGAAAGGAGGCTACACCTTC
NA	TRBV2	TRBJ2-3	TRBD1	CASSEQGADTQYF	TGTGCCAGCAGTGAACAGGGGGCAGATACGCAGTATTTT
NA	TRBV6-5	TRBJ2-5	TRBD1	CASRHDRVGTQYF	TGTGCCAGCAGACACGACAGGGTAGGGACCCAGTACTTC
NA	TRBV28	TRBJ2-1	TRBD1	CASSLLEGDRGNEQFF	TGTGCCAGCAGTCTCCTTGAGGGGGACAGAGGCAATGAGCAGTTCTTC
NA	TRBV4-1	TRBJ2-7	TRBD1	CASTPRTGGPYEQYF	TGCGCCAGCACTCCTCGGACAGGGGGCCCCTACGAGCAGTACTTC
few	TRBV27	TRBJ2-7	TRBD1	CASSRTGEGEQYF	TGTGCCAGCAGTAGGACAGGGGAGGGCGAGCAGTACTTC
NA	TRBV7-2	TRBJ2-2	NA	CASSLDPGGYTGELFF	TGTGCCAGCAGCTTAGACCCGGGGGGCTACACCGGGGAGCTGTTTTTT
NA	TRBV29-1	TRBJ2-1	TRBD2	CSVDTSGSQSEQFF	TGCAGCGTTGACACTAGCGGGAGCCAGAGTGAGCAGTTCTTC
NA	TRBV4-3	TRBJ2-7	NA	CASSQDRRRPQYEQYF	TGCGCCAGCAGCCAAGATCGGAGGCGTCCACAGTACGAGCAGTACTTC
few	TRBV7-9	TRBJ1-1	NA	CASSPPARNTEAFF	TGTGCCAGCAGCCCCCCCGCCAGGAACACTGAAGCTTTCTTT
NA	TRBV2	TRBJ2-3	NA	CASSDPSVSTDTQYF	TGTGCCAGCAGTGATCCTAGCGTGAGCACAGATACGCAGTATTTT
NA	TRBV5-1	TRBJ1-4	TRBD1	CASSPGQGWDEKLFF	TGCGCCAGCAGCCCCGGACAGGGATGGGACGAAAAACTGTTTTTT
NA	TRBV19	TRBJ2-7	TRBD1	CASSMGQGAGEQYF	TGTGCCAGTAGTATGGGCCAGGGGGCAGGGGAGCAGTACTTC
NA	TRBV3-1/TRBV3-2	TRBJ2-1	TRBD2	CASRSGLAGYNEQFF	TGTGCCAGCAGATCTGGACTAGCGGGCTACAATGAGCAGTTCTTC
NA	TRBV29-1	TRBJ2-3	NA	CSTELNTQYF	TGCAGCACTGAGCTGAATACGCAGTATTTT
NA	TRBV7-3	TRBJ2-3	NA	CASSLGGADTQYF	TGTGCCAGCAGCTTAGGCGGGGCCGATACGCAGTATTTT
NA	TRBV9	TRBJ1-1	NA	CASSVRDTEAFF	TGTGCCAGCAGCGTACGAGACACTGAAGCTTTCTTT
NA	TRBV7-2	TRBJ1-5	NA	CASSLDHQAGQPQHF	TGTGCCAGCAGCTTAGACCATCAGGCAGGTCAGCCCCAGCATTTT
NA	TRBV5-1	TRBJ1-1	TRBD1	CASSPRDRDTEAFF	TGCGCCAGCAGCCCCCGGGACAGGGACACTGAAGCTTTCTTT
NA	TRBV5-4	TRBJ2-2	NA	CASSLSVTNTGELFF	TGTGCCAGCAGCTTATCGGTAACGAACACCGGGGAGCTGTTTTTT
NA	TRBV10-3	TRBJ2-1	TRBD2	CAISESILAGPANEQFF	TGTGCCATCAGTGAGTCGATTCTAGCGGGCCCCGCCAATGAGCAGTTCTTC
NA	TRBV5-4	TRBJ1-1	TRBD1	CAASTGLPGAFF	TGTGCCGCCTCGACAGGGCTTCCGGGAGCTTTCTTT
NA	TRBV7-9	TRBJ2-5	NA	CASRPRALTDQETQYF	TGTGCCAGCAGGCCGAGGGCCCTAACGGACCAAGAGACCCAGTACTTC
NA	TRBV28	TRBJ2-3	TRBD2	CASSLIPSGNPDTQYF	TGTGCCAGCAGTTTAATTCCTAGCGGGAACCCAGATACGCAGTATTTT